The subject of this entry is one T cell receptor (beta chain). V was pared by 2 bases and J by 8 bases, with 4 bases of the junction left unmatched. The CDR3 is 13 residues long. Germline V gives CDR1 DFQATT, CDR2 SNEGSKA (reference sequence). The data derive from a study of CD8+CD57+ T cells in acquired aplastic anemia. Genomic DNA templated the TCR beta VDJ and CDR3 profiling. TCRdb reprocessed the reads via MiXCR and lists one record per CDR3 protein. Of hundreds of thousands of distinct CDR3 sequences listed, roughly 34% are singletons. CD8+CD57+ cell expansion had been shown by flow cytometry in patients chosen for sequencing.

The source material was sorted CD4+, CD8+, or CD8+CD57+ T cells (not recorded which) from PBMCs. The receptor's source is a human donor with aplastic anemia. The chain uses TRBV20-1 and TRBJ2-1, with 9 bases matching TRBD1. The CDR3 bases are TGCAGTGCTAGAAGGACAGGGGAGGATGAGCAGTTCTTC. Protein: CSARRTGEDEQFF.